Sequencing of this T cell receptor (beta chain) was carried out in a study of blood T cell repertoires in COVID-19. Trimming removed 4 bases from V and 8 bases from J, with 17 bases in between. Germline loops: CDR1 KGHDR, CDR2 SFDVKD. CDR3 length equals 15 residues. As processed by the authors: Scientists estimated how many nucleated cells there were by amplifying reference gene primers. Clones were read by immunoSEQ multiplex PCR, and TCRdb kept only the in-frame ones, dropping some. V and J calls plus clone size are reproduced from that table; the DNA served to infer D and trimming. This sample carries about 160,000 clones, over 70% of them seen once, and the ten largest clones take around 2.8%.

The chain links TRBV24-1 to TRBJ2-1; D possibly corresponds to TRBD2 (6 bases). The sequence was collected from a man aged 70-80 years with acute or convalescent COVID-19. The material sequenced was peripheral blood. CDR3: CATSEQGLSGDEQFF. The DNA for the CDR3 is TGTGCCACCAGTGAACAAGGACTAAGCGGAGATGAGCAGTTCTTC.